This TCR beta chain was sequenced in a study of Ad26.COV2.S vaccination and SARS-CoV-2 variants. Study details: Participants got Ad26.COV2.S intramuscularly, once or twice 56 days apart.

Treatment specified: roughly 18 received Ad26.COV2.S at low or high dose, single or two shots; about 5 received placebo; per-sample allocation not given. The samples were gathered on day 63 after the first injection of vaccine or placebo. Based in Boston, the donor was an adult of 18-55 years. Generated by immunoSEQ multiplex PCR, the TCRdb table keeps only in-frame clones and is missing some. Seen here are fewer than 900,000 clones, more than 70% observed once, and the top ten hold approximately 1.5%. General observations from the study: TCR breadth and depth estimates may have understated total T cell responses. Participants in the vaccine arm had higher spike-specific TCR breadth; placebo recipients had lower.

Turning to this clone: The antigen is not known.

This TCR derives from a person aged 18-65 years who received the Ad26.COV2.S COVID-19 vaccine or a placebo. The sample in question was peripheral blood, obtained in a trial of Ad26.COV2.S vaccine versus placebo.

This CDR3 reads CASSYREGRMRGYTF. In DNA, the CDR3 is TGTGCCAGCAGTTACCGGGAAGGAAGGATGCGGGGCTACACCTTC. The J gene is TRBJ1-2, the V gene TRBV6-5; D gene ambiguous. Trimming left V 2 bases short and J 8 bases short, with 18 bases between. The CDR3 contains 15 residues. In germline, CDR1 is MNHEY, CDR2 SVGAGI.